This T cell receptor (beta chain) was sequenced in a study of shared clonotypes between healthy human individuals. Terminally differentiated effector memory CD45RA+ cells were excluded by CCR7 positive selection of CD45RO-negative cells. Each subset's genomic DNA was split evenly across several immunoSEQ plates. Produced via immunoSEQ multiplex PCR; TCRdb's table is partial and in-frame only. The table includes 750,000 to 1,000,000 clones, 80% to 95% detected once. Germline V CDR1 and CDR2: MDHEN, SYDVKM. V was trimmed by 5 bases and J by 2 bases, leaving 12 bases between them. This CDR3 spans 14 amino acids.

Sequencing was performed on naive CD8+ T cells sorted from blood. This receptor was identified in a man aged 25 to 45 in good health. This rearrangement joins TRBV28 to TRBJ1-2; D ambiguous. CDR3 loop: CASSAPGFNYGYTF. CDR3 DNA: TGTGCCAGCAGTGCCCCGGGCTTCAACTATGGCTACACCTTC.